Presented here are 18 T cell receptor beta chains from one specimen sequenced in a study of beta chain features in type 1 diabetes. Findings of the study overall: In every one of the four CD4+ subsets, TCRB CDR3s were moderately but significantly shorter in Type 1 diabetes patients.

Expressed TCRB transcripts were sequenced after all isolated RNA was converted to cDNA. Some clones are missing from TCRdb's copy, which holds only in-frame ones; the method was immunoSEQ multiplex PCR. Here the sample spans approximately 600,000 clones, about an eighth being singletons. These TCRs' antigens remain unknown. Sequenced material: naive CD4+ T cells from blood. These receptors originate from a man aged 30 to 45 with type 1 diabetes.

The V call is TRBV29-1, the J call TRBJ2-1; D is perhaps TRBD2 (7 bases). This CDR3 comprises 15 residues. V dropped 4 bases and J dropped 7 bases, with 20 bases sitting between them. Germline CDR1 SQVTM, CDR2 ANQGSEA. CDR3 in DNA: TGCAGCGTTGGGAGAGGCGGGGGCCTCCCTAATGAGCAGTTCTTC. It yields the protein CSVGRGGGLPNEQFF.

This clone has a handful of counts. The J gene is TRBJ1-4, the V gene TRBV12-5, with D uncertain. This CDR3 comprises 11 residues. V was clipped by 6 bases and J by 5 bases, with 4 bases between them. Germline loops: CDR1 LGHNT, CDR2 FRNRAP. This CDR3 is CASGSNEKLFF. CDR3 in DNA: TGTGCTAGTGGCTCGAATGAAAAACTGTTTTTT.

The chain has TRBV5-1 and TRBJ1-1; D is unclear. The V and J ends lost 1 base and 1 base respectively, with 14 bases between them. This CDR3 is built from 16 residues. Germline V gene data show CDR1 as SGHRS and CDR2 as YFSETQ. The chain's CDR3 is CASSLSAVEKNTEAFF. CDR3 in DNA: TGCGCCAGCAGCTTGTCTGCGGTCGAAAAGAACACTGAAGCTTTCTTT.

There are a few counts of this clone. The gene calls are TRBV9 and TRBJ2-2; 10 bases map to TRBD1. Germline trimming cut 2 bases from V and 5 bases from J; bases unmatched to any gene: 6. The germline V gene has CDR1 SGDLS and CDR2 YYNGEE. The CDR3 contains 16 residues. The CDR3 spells CASSVRTGGSTGELFF. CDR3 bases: TGTGCCAGCAGCGTCCGGACAGGGGGAAGTACCGGGGAGCTGTTTTTT.

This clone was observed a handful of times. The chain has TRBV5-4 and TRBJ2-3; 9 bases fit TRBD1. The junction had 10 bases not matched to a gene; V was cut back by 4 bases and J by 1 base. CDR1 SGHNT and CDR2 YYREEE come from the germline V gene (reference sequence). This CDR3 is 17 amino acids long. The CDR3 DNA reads TGTGCCAGCAGCCCCGGCGGGACAGGGATCCGCACAGATACGCAGTATTTT. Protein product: CASSPGGTGIRTDTQYF.

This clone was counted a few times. In DNA form, the CDR3 reads TGTGCCAGTAGTAGGGGCCAAGCGGAGACCCAGTACTTC. It yields the protein CASSRGQAETQYF. The chain uses TRBV19 and TRBJ2-5; D might be TRBD1 (5 bases). Between the trimmed V and J ends, which lost 4 bases and 5 bases, there was a span of 11 bases. The CDR3 totals 13 residues. Germline values: CDR1 LNHDA, CDR2 SQIVND (reference sequence).

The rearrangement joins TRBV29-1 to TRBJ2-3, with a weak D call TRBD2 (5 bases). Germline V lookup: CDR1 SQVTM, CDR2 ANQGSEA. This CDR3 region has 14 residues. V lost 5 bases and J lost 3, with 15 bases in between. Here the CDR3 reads CSVQTIRGTDTQYF. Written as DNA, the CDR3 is TGCAGCGTTCAGACTATCCGAGGTACAGATACGCAGTATTTT.

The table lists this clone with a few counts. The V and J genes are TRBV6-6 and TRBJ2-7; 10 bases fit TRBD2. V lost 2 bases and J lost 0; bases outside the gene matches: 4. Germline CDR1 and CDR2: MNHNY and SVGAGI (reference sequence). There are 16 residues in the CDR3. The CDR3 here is CASSYPSGGGSYEQYF. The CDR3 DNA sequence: TGTGCCAGCAGTTACCCGAGCGGGGGGGGCTCCTACGAGCAGTACTTC.

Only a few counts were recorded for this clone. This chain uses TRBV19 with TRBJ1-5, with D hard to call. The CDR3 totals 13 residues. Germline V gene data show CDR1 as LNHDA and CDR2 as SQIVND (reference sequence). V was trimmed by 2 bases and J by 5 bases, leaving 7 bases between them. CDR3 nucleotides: TGTGCCAGTAGTATACGGTTTTATCAGCCCCAGCATTTT. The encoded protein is CASSIRFYQPQHF.

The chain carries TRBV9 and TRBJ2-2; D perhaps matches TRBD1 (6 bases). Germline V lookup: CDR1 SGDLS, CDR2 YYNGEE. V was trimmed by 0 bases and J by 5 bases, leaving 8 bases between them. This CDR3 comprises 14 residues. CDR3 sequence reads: CASSVVGQTGELFF. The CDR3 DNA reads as TGTGCCAGCAGCGTAGTAGGACAGACCGGGGAGCTGTTTTTT. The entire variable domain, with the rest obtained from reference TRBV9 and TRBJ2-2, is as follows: DSGVTQTPKHLITATGQRVTLRCSPRSGDLSVYWYQQSLDQGLQFLIQYYNGEERAKGNILERFSAQQFPDLHSELNLSSLELGDSALYFCASSVVGQTGELFFGEGSRLTVL.

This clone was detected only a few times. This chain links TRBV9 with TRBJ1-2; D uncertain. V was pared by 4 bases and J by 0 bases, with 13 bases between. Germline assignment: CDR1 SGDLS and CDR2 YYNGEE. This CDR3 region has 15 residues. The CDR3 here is CASSSRTEANYGYTF. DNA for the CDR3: TGTGCCAGCAGCTCACGGACCGAAGCTAACTATGGCTACACCTTC.

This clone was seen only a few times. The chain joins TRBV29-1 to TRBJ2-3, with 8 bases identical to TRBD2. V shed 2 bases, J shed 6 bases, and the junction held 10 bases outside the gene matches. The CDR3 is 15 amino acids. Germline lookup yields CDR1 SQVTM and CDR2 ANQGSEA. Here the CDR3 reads CSVERRSGGGDTQYF. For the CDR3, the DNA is TGCAGCGTTGAAAGGCGCAGCGGGGGCGGTGATACGCAGTATTTT.

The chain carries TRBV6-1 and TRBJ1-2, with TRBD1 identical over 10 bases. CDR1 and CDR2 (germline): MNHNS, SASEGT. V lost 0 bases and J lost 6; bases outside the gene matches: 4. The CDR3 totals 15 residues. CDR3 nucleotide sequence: TGTGCCAGCAGTGAAGCCTCGGACAGGGGGGATGGCTACACCTTC. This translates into CASSEASDRGDGYTF.

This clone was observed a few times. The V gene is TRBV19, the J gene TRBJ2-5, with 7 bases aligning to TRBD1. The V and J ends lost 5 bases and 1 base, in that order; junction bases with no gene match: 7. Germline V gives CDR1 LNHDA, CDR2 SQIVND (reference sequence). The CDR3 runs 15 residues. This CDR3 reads CASSPTGTVQETQYF. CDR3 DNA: TGTGCCAGTAGTCCTACCGGGACAGTCCAAGAGACCCAGTACTTC. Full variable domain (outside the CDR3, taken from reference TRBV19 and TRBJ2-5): DGGITQSPKYLFRKEGQNVTLSCEQNLNHDAMYWYRQDPGQGLRLIYYSQIVNDFQKGDIAEGYSVSREKKESFPLTVTSAQKNPTAFYLCASSPTGTVQETQYFGPGTRLLVL.

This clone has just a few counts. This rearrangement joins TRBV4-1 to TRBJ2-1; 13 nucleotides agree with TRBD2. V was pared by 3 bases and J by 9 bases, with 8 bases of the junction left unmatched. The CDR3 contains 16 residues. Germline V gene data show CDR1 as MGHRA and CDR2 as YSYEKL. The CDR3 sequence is CASSHYTSGGAFEQFF. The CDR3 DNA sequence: TGCGCCAGCAGCCACTATACTAGCGGGGGGGCCTTTGAGCAGTTCTTC.

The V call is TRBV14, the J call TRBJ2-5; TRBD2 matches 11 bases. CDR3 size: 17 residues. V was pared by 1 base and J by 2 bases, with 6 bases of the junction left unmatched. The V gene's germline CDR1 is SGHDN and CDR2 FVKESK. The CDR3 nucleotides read TGTGCCAGCAGCCAAGCGATGGGACTAGCGGTGCAAGAGACCCAGTACTTC. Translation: CASSQAMGLAVQETQYF. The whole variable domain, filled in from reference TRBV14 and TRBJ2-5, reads EAGVTQFPSHSVIEKGQTVTLRCDPISGHDNLYWYRRVMGKEIKFLLHFVKESKQDESGMPNNRFLAERTGGTYSTLKVQPAELEDSGVYFCASSQAMGLAVQETQYFGPGTRLLVL.

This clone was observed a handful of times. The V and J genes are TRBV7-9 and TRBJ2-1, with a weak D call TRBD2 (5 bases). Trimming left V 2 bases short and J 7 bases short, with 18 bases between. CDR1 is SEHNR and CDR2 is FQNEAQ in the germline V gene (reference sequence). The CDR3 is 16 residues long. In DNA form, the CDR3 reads TGTGCCAGCAGCTTAAAAGGTCGGGGAACGGGGAATGAGCAGTTCTTC. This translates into CASSLKGRGTGNEQFF. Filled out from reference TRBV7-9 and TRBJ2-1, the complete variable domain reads DTGVSQNPRHKITKRGQNVTFRCDPISEHNRLYWYRQTLGQGPEFLTYFQNEAQLEKSRLLSDRFSAERPKGSFSTLEIQRTEQGDSAMYLCASSLKGRGTGNEQFFGPGTRLTVL.

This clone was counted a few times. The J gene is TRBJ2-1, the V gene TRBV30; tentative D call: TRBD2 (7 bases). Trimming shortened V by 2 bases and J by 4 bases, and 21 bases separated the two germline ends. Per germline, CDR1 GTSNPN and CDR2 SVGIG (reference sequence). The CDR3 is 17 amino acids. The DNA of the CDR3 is TGTGCCTGGAGTAGACCACTGGGGGGGGCCGGGTACAATGAGCAGTTCTTC. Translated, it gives CAWSRPLGGAGYNEQFF.